This TCR beta chain was sequenced during a study of blood T cells in healthy people across ages. The germline CDR1 and CDR2 sequences are DFQATT and SNEGSKA (reference sequence). Trimming left V 5 bases short and J 5 bases short, with 11 bases between. The CDR3 is 12 amino acids. Study-level findings and limits: Changes seen in expanded clonotypes were possibly confounded by donor CMV status left unknown. The lack of PBMC sorting stopped any conclusive naive versus antigen-experienced comparison.

This clonotype was detected only a few times. Its antigen is unknown. Through a sample-barcoded 5' primer and a J-beta primer mix, a second PCR was run for about 6 to 11 cycles. All cDNA molecules were each tagged by a template-switch adaptor with 12 random nucleotides. TCRdb independently ran MiXCR on the 5' RACE reads; one entry per CDR3 protein. The sample includes about 1.5 million distinct CDR3 sequences, 35% to 45% of them seen just once. V gene TRBV20-1 combines with J gene TRBJ2-3; no definite D call. The material sequenced was blood. The origin of this receptor is a woman between 18 and 29 years old in good health. For the CDR3, the DNA is TGCAGTGCTTCTTCACTCGGAGATACGCAGTATTTT. It translates to CSASSLGDTQYF.